The subject of this entry is one T cell receptor (beta chain). Authors' processing steps: Nucleated cell counts were estimated from reference gene primer amplification. Produced via immunoSEQ multiplex PCR; TCRdb's table is partial and in-frame only. V, J and clone size derive from that table, while D and trimming were established from the DNA sequence. The sample has approximately 470,000 clones; approximately 85% are singletons. These data come from a study of blood T cell repertoires in COVID-19. The trim removed 4 bases at V and 4 bases at J, leaving 1 base unmatched. Looked up from germline, CDR1 is SGHTA and CDR2 is FQGNSA. The CDR3 length is 14 residues.

This chain uses TRBV7-2 with TRBJ1-6; 7 bases map to TRBD1. This TCR derives from a human donor in a cohort sampled during active COVID-19. The sample taken for sequencing was peripheral blood. CDR3: CASSSGQYNSPLHF. The DNA for the CDR3 is TGTGCCAGCAGCTCGGGACAGTATAATTCACCCCTCCACTTT.